This entry concerns a single TCR beta chain. Its antigen is not known. TCRdb re-analysed the 5' RACE reads in MiXCR, keeping a single row per CDR3 protein. The table has more than 400,000 distinct CDR3 sequences, around a sixth seen once. The sample originates from a study of T-cell memory formation after mild COVID-19. Germline assignment: CDR1 DFQATT and CDR2 SNEGSKA (reference sequence). The CDR3 totals 17 residues. Trimming removed 2 bases at V and 0 bases at J, with 18 bases between. Study-wide results and limits: Among contracting clones, CD4+ were mainly CM/EM and CD8+ enriched in EMRA. Among clones peaking at day 37 in the second wave, SARS-CoV-2 specificity remained unconfirmed.

The genes are TRBV20-1 and TRBJ2-3, with D maybe TRBD2 (6 bases). This sequence was found in an adult woman who had mild COVID-19 (a few samples of this study predate the infection). Cell type and time point are not known. The sample comprised PBMCs or a T cell subset sorted from them (not recorded which). CDR3 sequence reads: CSARRVGWEDSTDTQYF. CDR3 bases: TGCAGTGCTAGACGAGTCGGTTGGGAGGACAGCACAGATACGCAGTATTTT.